These 17 T cell receptor beta chains came from one sample sequenced in a study of shared clonotypes between healthy human individuals. Profiling relied on immunoSEQ multiplex PCR, and the TCRdb table lists in-frame clones only, not all of them. This sample carries 2 million to 2.5 million clones, just over 90% of them seen once, and the ten largest clones take 1.5% to 2%. Naive CD8 cells comprised CD45RO-negative, CCR7-positively selected cells, excluding terminally differentiated effector memory CD45RA+ cells. Sample: naive CD8+ T cells from PBMCs. The source is a man aged 18-30 years in good health. Some clones in this sample may be carry-over from other donors' samples.

The chain uses TRBV19 and TRBJ2-7; 9 bases agree with TRBD1. V lost 5 bases and J lost 2; bases outside the gene matches: 10. Germline loops: CDR1 LNHDA, CDR2 SQIVND (reference sequence). CDR3 size: 16 residues. In nucleotides, the CDR3 is TGTGCCAGTAGTTCCTCCGGGACAGGGATAGCCTACGAGCAGTACTTC. This gives the protein CASSSSGTGIAYEQYF.

This clone appeared once. V usage is TRBV7-8 and J usage is TRBJ2-3; 8 bases agree with TRBD2. This CDR3 has 18 residues. With 1 base clipped from V and 3 bases from J, the junction kept 12 bases outside the gene matches. Per the germline V gene, CDR1 is SGHVS and CDR2 is FQNEAQ. The CDR3 DNA follows: TGTGCCAGCAGCTTAGGGGTCGTTAGCGGGATGATAACAGATACGCAGTATTTT. Translation: CASSLGVVSGMITDTQYF.

Regarding this clone: This same CDR3 is encoded by further DNA sequences in the sample. V usage is TRBV7-9 and J usage is TRBJ1-2; D not certain. V was clipped by 0 bases and J by 4 bases, with 6 bases between them. Germline-derived CDR1 and CDR2 are SEHNR and FQNEAQ (reference sequence). CDR3 size: 13 residues. CDR3 loop: CASSLAQFYGYTF. CDR3 bases: TGTGCCAGCAGCTTAGCCCAGTTCTATGGCTACACCTTC.

The chain joins TRBV6-5 to TRBJ2-1, with 10 positions matching TRBD2. The J segment lost 7 bases and the V segment lost 2 bases, leaving 5 bases of the junction unmatched. There are 15 residues in the CDR3. In germline, CDR1 is MNHEY, CDR2 SVGAGI. The CDR3 DNA is TGTGCCAGCAGTTACCTAGCGGGAGTAGTGAATGAGCAGTTCTTC. Translating it yields CASSYLAGVVNEQFF.

This clone appeared a single time. This sequence joins TRBV4-3 and TRBJ1-5; TRBD1 agrees at 9 bases. The germline gives CDR1 LGHNA, CDR2 YSLEER. V shed 3 bases, J shed 4 bases, and the junction held 7 bases outside the gene matches. The CDR3 totals 16 residues. The CDR3 loop reads CASSQDRGVGNQPQHF. CDR3 DNA sequence: TGCGCCAGCAGCCAGGACAGGGGTGTTGGGAATCAGCCCCAGCATTTT.

A remark on this clone: Within the sample, other DNA sequences also encode this same CDR3. The chain couples TRBV7-9 to TRBJ2-2; D uncertain. The CDR3 is made up of 14 amino acids. Germline CDR1 and CDR2: SEHNR and FQNEAQ (reference sequence). Trimming left V 4 bases short and J 1 base short, with 7 bases between. The CDR3 nucleotides read TGTGCCAGCAGCTCCACTGGGAACACCGGGGAGCTGTTTTTT. Amino acids: CASSSTGNTGELFF. Complete variable domain (other parts from reference TRBV7-9 and TRBJ2-2): DTGVSQNPRHKITKRGQNVTFRCDPISEHNRLYWYRQTLGQGPEFLTYFQNEAQLEKSRLLSDRFSAERPKGSFSTLEIQRTEQGDSAMYLCASSSTGNTGELFFGEGSRLTVL.

This rearrangement joins TRBV7-6 to TRBJ2-1; TRBD2 aligns across 9 bases. Per germline, CDR1 SGHVS and CDR2 FNYEAQ. The CDR3 spans 16 residues. V lost 2 bases and J lost 6; bases outside the gene matches: 8. In nucleotides, the CDR3 is TGTGCCAGCAGCTTACTAGGCGGGAGGGCGGGCAATGAGCAGTTCTTC. It is translated as CASSLLGGRAGNEQFF.

As DNA, the CDR3 is TGTGCCTGGAGTGTACTTGGAATAAACACCATATATTTT. Protein product: CAWSVLGINTIYF. The chain recombines TRBV30 with TRBJ1-3; D unresolved. V dropped 0 bases and J dropped 6 bases, with 9 bases sitting between them. This CDR3 has 13 residues. Per the germline V gene, CDR1 is GTSNPN and CDR2 is SVGIG (reference sequence).

The chain uses TRBV2 and TRBJ2-1; D is undetermined. The CDR3 is made up of 16 amino acids. Between the trimmed V and J ends, which lost 3 bases and 7 bases, there was a span of 19 bases. The germline V gene has CDR1 SNHLY and CDR2 FYNNEI. The chain's CDR3 is CASSDRRQSLENEQFF. DNA of the CDR3: TGTGCCAGCAGTGATCGCAGGCAGTCCCTAGAGAATGAGCAGTTCTTC.

The genes are TRBV7-2 and TRBJ1-2, with D unresolved. This CDR3 has 13 amino acids. V was shortened by 1 base and J by 5 bases, with 8 bases between the two germline ends. Germline-derived CDR1 and CDR2 are SGHTA and FQGNSA. DNA for the CDR3: TGTGCCAGCAGCTTAGGGCAGAATTATGGCTACACCTTC. Translated, it gives CASSLGQNYGYTF.

This clone was observed a single time. Other nucleotide sequences in the sample specify the same CDR3. The chain joins TRBV5-1 to TRBJ2-7; D may be TRBD1 (5 bases). V was trimmed by 2 bases and J by 0 bases, leaving 9 bases between them. The CDR3 length is 14 residues. CDR1 and CDR2 from the germline V gene are SGHRS and YFSETQ. This chain's CDR3 is CASSFTGSSYEQYF. CDR3 coding DNA: TGCGCCAGCAGCTTCACAGGCTCCTCCTACGAGCAGTACTTC.

Turning to this clone: Other nucleotide sequences in the sample specify the same CDR3. The chain uses TRBV29-1 and TRBJ1-1; D unresolved. The V end was cut by 3 bases, the J end by 4 bases, with 3 bases between. Germline V gene lookup returns CDR1 SQVTM and CDR2 ANQGSEA. The CDR3 extends over 10 amino acids. The CDR3 reads CSVDSTEAFF. In nucleotides, the CDR3 is TGCAGCGTTGACAGCACTGAAGCTTTCTTT. Full variable domain (missing parts from reference TRBV29-1 and TRBJ1-1): SAVISQKPSRDICQRGTSLTIQCQVDSQVTMMFWYRQQPGQSLTLIATANQGSEATYESGFVIDKFPISRPNLTFSTLTVSNMSPEDSSIYLCSVDSTEAFFGQGTRLTVV.

The chain combines TRBV7-9 with TRBJ1-5; no clear D. V shed 1 base and J shed 5 bases, with 9 bases lying between them. This CDR3 comprises 14 residues. In germline, CDR1 is SEHNR, CDR2 FQNEAQ (reference sequence). In nucleotides, the CDR3 is TGTGCCAGCAGCTTAGGTGGTTTTCATCAGCCCCAGCATTTT. Protein product: CASSLGGFHQPQHF.

V and J are TRBV5-5 and TRBJ1-5, with D perhaps TRBD1 (5 bases). This CDR3 is 17 amino acids long. CDR1 and CDR2 from the germline V gene are SGHKS and YYEKEE (reference sequence). Trimming cost V 1 base and J 7 bases, with 21 bases left between them. DNA of the CDR3: TGTGCCAGCAGCTTGTCGTGGAGTGTGGGGCCGACGCAGCCCCAGCATTTT. Encoded protein: CASSLSWSVGPTQPQHF.

The genes are TRBV6-1 and TRBJ2-7, with 9 bases that match TRBD1. The germline CDR1 and CDR2 sequences are MNHNS and SASEGT. The CDR3 runs 16 residues. V lost 4 bases and J lost 4; bases outside the gene matches: 11. As DNA, the CDR3 is TGTGCCAGCAGTGGATCGGGACAGGGAGGTTTATACGAGCAGTACTTC. It yields the protein CASSGSGQGGLYEQYF.

The chain couples TRBV28 to TRBJ2-7, with 8 bases that match TRBD2. V lost 3 bases, J lost 4 bases, and 5 bases stayed unmatched. Germline V lookup: CDR1 MDHEN, CDR2 SYDVKM. The CDR3 has 14 amino acids. CDR3 sequence: CASSFALAGYEQYF. CDR3 bases: TGTGCCAGCAGTTTTGCCTTAGCGGGGTACGAGCAGTACTTC.

V and J are TRBV6-5 and TRBJ1-4, with D unresolved. CDR1 MNHEY and CDR2 SVGAGI come from the germline V gene. CDR3 size: 15 residues. V was cut by 0 bases and J by 5 bases, with 10 bases left in between. The CDR3 DNA sequence: TGTGCCAGCAGTTACTCGGGTCGGAGAAATGAAAAACTGTTTTTT. Protein sequence: CASSYSGRRNEKLFF.